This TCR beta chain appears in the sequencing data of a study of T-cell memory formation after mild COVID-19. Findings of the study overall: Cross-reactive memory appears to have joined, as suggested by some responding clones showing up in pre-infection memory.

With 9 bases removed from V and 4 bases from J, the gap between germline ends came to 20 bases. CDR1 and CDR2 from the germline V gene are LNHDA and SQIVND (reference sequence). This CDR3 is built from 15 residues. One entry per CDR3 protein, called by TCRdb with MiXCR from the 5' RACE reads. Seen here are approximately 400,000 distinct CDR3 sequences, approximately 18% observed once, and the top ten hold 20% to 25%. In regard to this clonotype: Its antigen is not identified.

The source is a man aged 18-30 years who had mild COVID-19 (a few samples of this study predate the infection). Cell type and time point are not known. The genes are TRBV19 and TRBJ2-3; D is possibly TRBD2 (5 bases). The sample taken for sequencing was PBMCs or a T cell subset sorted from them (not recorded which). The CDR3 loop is CASTRGSSEADTQYF. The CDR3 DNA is TGTGCCAGCACCCGGGGTTCGAGCGAGGCAGATACGCAGTATTTT.